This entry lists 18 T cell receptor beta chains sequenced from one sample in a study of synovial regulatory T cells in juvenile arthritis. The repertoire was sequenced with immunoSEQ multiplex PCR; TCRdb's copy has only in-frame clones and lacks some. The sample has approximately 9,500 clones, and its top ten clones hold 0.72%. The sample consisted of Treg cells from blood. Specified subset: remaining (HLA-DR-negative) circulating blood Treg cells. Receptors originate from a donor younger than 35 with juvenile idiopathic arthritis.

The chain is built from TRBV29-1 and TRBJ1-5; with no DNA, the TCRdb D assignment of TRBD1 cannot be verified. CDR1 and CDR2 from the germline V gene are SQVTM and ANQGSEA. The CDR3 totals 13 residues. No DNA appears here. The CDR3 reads CSAAWGTGQPQHF. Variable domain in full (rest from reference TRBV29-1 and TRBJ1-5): SAVISQKPSRDICQRGTSLTIQCQVDSQVTMMFWYRQQPGQSLTLIATANQGSEATYESGFVIDKFPISRPNLTFSTLTVSNMSPEDSSIYLCSAAWGTGQPQHFGDGTRLSIL.

CDR3 region: CASSYDRGQGYTF. The chain joins TRBV5-1 to TRBJ1-2; without DNA, the TCRdb call of TRBD1 cannot be checked. Germline CDR1 reads SGHRS; CDR2 reads YFSETQ. The CDR3 is 13 amino acids. No DNA has been recorded.

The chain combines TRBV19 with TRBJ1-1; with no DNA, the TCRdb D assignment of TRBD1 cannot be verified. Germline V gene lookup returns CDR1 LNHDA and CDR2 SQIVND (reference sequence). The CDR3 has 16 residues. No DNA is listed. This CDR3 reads CASTPSPTGWSTEAFF.

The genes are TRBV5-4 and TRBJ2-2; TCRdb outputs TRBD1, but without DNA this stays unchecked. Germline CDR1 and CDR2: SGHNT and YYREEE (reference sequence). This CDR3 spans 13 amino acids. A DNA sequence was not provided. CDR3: CASSLVPIGELFF.

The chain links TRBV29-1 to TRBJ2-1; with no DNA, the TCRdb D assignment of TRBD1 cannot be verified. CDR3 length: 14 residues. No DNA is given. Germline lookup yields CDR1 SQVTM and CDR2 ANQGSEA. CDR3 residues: CSVVLSGFGNEQFF.

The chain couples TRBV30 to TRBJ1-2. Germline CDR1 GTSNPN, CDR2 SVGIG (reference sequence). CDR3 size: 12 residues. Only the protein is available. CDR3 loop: CAWNEVLDGYTF.

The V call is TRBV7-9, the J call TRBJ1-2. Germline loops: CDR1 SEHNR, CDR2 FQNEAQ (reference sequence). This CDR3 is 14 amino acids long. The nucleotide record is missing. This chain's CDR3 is CASSPLPFNYGYTF.

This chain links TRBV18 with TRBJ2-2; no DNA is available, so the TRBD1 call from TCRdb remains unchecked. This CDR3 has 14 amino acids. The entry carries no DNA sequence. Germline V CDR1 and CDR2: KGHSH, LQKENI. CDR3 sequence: CASSQDRGTGELFF.

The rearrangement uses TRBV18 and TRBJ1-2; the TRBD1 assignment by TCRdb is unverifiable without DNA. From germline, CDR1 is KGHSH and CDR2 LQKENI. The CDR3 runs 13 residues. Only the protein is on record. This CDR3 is CASSPSTGVSYTF.

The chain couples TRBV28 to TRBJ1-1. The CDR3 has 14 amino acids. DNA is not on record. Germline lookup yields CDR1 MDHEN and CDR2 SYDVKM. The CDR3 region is CASSPLGMNTEAFF.

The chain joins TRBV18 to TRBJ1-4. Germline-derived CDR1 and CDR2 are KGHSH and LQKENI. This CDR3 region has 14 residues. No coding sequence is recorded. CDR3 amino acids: CASSRASFNEKLFF.

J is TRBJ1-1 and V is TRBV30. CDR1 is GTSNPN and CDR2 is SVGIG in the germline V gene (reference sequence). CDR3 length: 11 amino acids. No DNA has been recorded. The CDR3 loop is CAWRGGGEAFF.

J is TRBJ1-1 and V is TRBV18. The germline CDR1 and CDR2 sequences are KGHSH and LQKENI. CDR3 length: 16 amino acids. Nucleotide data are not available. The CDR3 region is CASSPQGTGMNTEAFF. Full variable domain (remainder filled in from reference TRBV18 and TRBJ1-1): NAGVMQNPRHLVRRRGQEARLRCSPMKGHSHVYWYRQLPEEGLKFMVYLQKENIIDESGMPKERFSAEFPKEGPSILRIQQVVRGDSAAYFCASSPQGTGMNTEAFFGQGTRLTVV.

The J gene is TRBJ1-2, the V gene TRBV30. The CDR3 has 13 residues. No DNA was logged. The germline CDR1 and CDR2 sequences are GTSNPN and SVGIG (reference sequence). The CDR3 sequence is CAWSASRDYGYTF.

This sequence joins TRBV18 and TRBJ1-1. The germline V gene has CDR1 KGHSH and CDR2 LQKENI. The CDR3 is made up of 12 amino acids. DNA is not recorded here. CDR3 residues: CASSPREKGAFF. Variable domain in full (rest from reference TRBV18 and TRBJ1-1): NAGVMQNPRHLVRRRGQEARLRCSPMKGHSHVYWYRQLPEEGLKFMVYLQKENIIDESGMPKERFSAEFPKEGPSILRIQQVVRGDSAAYFCASSPREKGAFFGQGTRLTVV.

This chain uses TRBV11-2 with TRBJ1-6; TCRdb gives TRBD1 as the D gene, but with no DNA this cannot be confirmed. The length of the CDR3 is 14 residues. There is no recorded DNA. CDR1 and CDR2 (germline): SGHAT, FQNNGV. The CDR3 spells CASSDEQRNSPLHF.

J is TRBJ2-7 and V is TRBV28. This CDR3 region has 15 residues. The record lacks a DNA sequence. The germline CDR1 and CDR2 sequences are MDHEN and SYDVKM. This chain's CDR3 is CASSPRRRESYEQYF.

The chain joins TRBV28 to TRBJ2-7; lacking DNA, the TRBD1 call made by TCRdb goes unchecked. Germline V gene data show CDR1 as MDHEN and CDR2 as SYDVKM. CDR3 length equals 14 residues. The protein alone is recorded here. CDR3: CASSKGQGYYEQYF.